This T cell receptor beta chain was sequenced during a study of T cell repertoires in cytomegalovirus infection. Per the germline V gene, CDR1 is LNHDA and CDR2 is SQIVND (reference sequence). This CDR3 has 15 amino acids. With V trimmed by 4 bases and J by 0 bases, 2 bases remained unmatched. Each CDR3 protein gets one entry after TCRdb re-called the reads with MiXCR. The sample shows roughly 500,000 distinct CDR3 sequences, 10% to 12% of them seen only once. This clonotype was counted ten times or more. The chain combines TRBV19 with TRBJ1-5; 8 nucleotides align to TRBD1. The sequenced sample consisted of PBMCs. The clonotype originates from a human donor in good health (CMV status not recorded). Some clones in this sample may be carry-over from other donors' samples. CDR3 region: CASSRDRFSNQPQHF. In DNA, the CDR3 is TGTGCCAGTAGTAGGGACAGGTTTAGCAATCAGCCCCAGCATTTT.